This record covers a single T cell receptor (beta chain). Its specificity is unknown. The data were taken from a study of long-term antiretroviral therapy in people with HIV. Study-wide background: In the earliest collections, sampling predates the 2015 immediate-ART recommendation by about a decade.

CDR3 length: 15 residues. Germline V gives CDR1 SGDLS, CDR2 YYNGEE. Trimming removed 0 bases at V and 6 bases at J, with 10 bases between. The study's findings and limits: Repertoire composition at all time points was dominated by clones that had expanded before ART.

Samples were assayed with immunoSEQ v3.0 at survey level. Measured with immunoSEQ multiplex PCR; TCRdb has only the in-frame clones, and not every one. The top ten hold about 13% of the sample, which has fewer than 20,000 clones, approximately 72% seen once. The source material was unsorted PBMCs, sampled 0.3 years after starting antiretroviral therapy. The chain has TRBV9 and TRBJ1-6; no clear D gene. The clonotype originates from a woman aged 45-65 years with HIV. This CDR3 reads CASSVGRPGNSPLHF. The CDR3 bases are TGTGCCAGCAGCGTAGGAAGGCCTGGTAATTCACCCCTCCACTTT.